The 28 T cell receptor beta chains listed next were all sequenced from one sample in a study of T cell repertoires in cytomegalovirus infection. These receptors' antigens are unknown. From the reads, TCRdb called clonotypes with MiXCR, one entry per CDR3 protein. This table holds 650,000 to 900,000 distinct CDR3 sequences, 30% to 35% found once. This specimen consisted of cultured CD8+ T cells from PBMCs, obtained from culture after CMV antigen stimulation. These receptors originate from a human donor in good health (CMV status not recorded). Some clones in this sample may be carry-over from other donors' samples.

V is TRBV5-4 and J is TRBJ2-3; 7 nucleotides match TRBD2. Germline V gene lookup returns CDR1 SGHNT and CDR2 YYREEE (reference sequence). V shed 4 bases and J 5 bases; nucleotides not matched to a gene: 1. The length of the CDR3 is 12 residues. The CDR3 DNA is TGTGCCAGCAGCCGGGGGGAAGATACGCAGTATTTT. This sequence encodes CASSRGEDTQYF.

This chain joins TRBV4-2 and TRBJ1-1; D uncertain. CDR3 length: 13 residues. V was trimmed by 4 bases and J by 12 bases, leaving 18 bases between them. Germline-derived CDR1 and CDR2 are LGHNA and YNFKEQ. The CDR3 bases are TGTGCCAGCAGCCTGGGGAGGAACAGAACGACTTTCTTT. Protein: CASSLGRNRTTFF.

V usage is TRBV27 and J usage is TRBJ1-1; D remains ambiguous. Germline values: CDR1 MNHEY, CDR2 SMNVEV (reference sequence). CDR3 size: 13 residues. Deletions cut 5 bases from V and 9 bases from J, with 16 bases between. CDR3 DNA: TGTGCCAGCAGTGGCATGGTTGGGAAGCAAGCTTTCTTT. Encoded protein: CASSGMVGKQAFF.

This clonotype was counted ten times or more. The CDR3 bases are TGTGCCAGCAGCCTCCGGGCCGCCTACAATGAGCAGTTCTTC. Translating it yields CASSLRAAYNEQFF. This chain links TRBV4-2 with TRBJ2-1; D not resolved. The CDR3 runs 14 residues. V shed 4 bases and J shed 2 bases, with 9 bases lying between them. Per the germline V gene, CDR1 is LGHNA and CDR2 is YNFKEQ.

This clonotype was detected a few times. The CDR3 nucleotides read TGTGCCAGCAGCGCCACAGGCGATCCTCAGCCCCAGCATTTT. Translation: CASSATGDPQPQHF. The rearrangement links TRBV7-6 to TRBJ1-5; D is possibly TRBD1 (5 bases). Trimming left V 5 bases short and J 6 bases short, with 14 bases between. Per the germline V gene, CDR1 is SGHVS and CDR2 is FNYEAQ. The CDR3 sequence is 14 residues long.

The rearrangement joins TRBV20-1 to TRBJ1-4; the D gene is possibly TRBD1 (5 bases). Germline assignment: CDR1 DFQATT and CDR2 SNEGSKA (reference sequence). The CDR3 runs 14 residues. Trimming pared 0 bases from V and 8 bases from J, leaving 13 bases between. The CDR3 spells CSARDPRRGEKLFF. CDR3 nucleotides: TGCAGTGCTAGAGATCCCAGGAGGGGAGAAAAACTGTTTTTT.

This clonotype was counted many times. The V gene is TRBV7-9, the J gene TRBJ2-1; no clear D gene. The germline V gene has CDR1 SEHNR and CDR2 FQNEAQ (reference sequence). Trimming left V 0 bases short and J 4 bases short, with 7 bases between. The CDR3 runs to 14 residues. CDR3 sequence reads: CASSLAKWYNEQFF. The CDR3 DNA is TGTGCCAGCAGCTTAGCCAAATGGTACAATGAGCAGTTCTTC.

The chain links TRBV20-1 to TRBJ2-3; 10 positions match TRBD1. The CDR3 totals 16 residues. Germline V gene sequence: CDR1 DFQATT, CDR2 SNEGSKA (reference sequence). The V and J ends lost 0 bases and 6 bases, in that order; junction bases with no gene match: 9. CDR3 loop: CSARDAGTGELDTQYF. In DNA, the CDR3 is TGCAGTGCTAGAGATGCCGGGACAGGGGAACTTGATACGCAGTATTTT.

The V and J genes are TRBV20-1 and TRBJ2-5; a possible D gene is TRBD1 (6 bases). The CDR3 has 14 amino acids. The germline V gene encodes CDR1 DFQATT and CDR2 SNEGSKA (reference sequence). Trimming pared 1 base from V and 5 bases from J, leaving 14 bases between. The CDR3 DNA reads as TGCAGTGCTAGAGTGACAGGCGAGGGGGAGACCCAGTACTTC. This gives the protein CSARVTGEGETQYF.

The chain uses TRBV29-1 and TRBJ2-7; D perhaps matches TRBD1 (5 bases). V lost 4 bases to trimming and J lost 3 bases, with 13 bases between them. Germline CDR1 SQVTM, CDR2 ANQGSEA. This CDR3 is built from 13 residues. The CDR3 spells CSVVAGLVYEQYF. CDR3 bases: TGCAGCGTTGTGGCAGGGCTGGTCTACGAGCAGTACTTC.

This clonotype was detected only a few times. The chain recombines TRBV27 with TRBJ2-3; 10 nucleotides align to TRBD1. Trimming cost V 3 bases and J 4 bases; bases outside gene matches: 10. The CDR3 is made up of 17 amino acids. Germline V lookup: CDR1 MNHEY, CDR2 SMNVEV (reference sequence). The CDR3 is CASSFLPGTGEADTQYF. Here the CDR3 DNA reads TGTGCCAGCAGTTTCCTCCCCGGGACAGGGGAAGCAGATACGCAGTATTTT.

This chain connects TRBV25-1 to TRBJ1-1; D may be TRBD1 (5 bases). V lost 2 bases and J 0 bases, leaving 16 bases between the germline ends. The germline V gene encodes CDR1 MGHDK and CDR2 SYGVNS. The CDR3 extends over 17 amino acids. For the CDR3, the DNA is TGTGCCAGCAGTGAAGGGGGGATCGGAAGAATGAACACTGAAGCTTTCTTT. As protein: CASSEGGIGRMNTEAFF.

This clonotype was observed many times. This rearrangement joins TRBV7-9 to TRBJ2-3; maybe TRBD2 (6 bases). The CDR3 consists of 14 residues. Germline V gene lookup returns CDR1 SEHNR and CDR2 FQNEAQ (reference sequence). Trimming removed 4 bases at V and 2 bases at J, with 10 bases between. The CDR3 DNA sequence: TGTGCCAGCAGCTCTGCGGGGCCCACAGATACGCAGTATTTT. Protein product: CASSSAGPTDTQYF.

The CDR3 DNA sequence: TGTGCCAGCAGCTTGGGGGTCCCCCGGGACAGGCTTACAATGAAGCAGTTCTTC. Protein: CASSLGVPRDRLTMKQFF. The chain has TRBV5-6 and TRBJ2-1; 8 bases are shared with TRBD1. Germline loops: CDR1 SGHDT, CDR2 YYEEEE. V lost 0 bases, J lost 11 bases, and 19 bases stayed unmatched. The CDR3 has 18 amino acids.

This clonotype was counted a few times. V usage is TRBV12-3 or TRBV12-4 and J usage is TRBJ2-7; 10 nucleotides align to TRBD1. The trim removed 9 bases at V and 3 bases at J, leaving 5 bases unmatched. The CDR3 is made up of 13 amino acids. The CDR3 sequence is CASTGTGVYEQYF. CDR3 bases: TGTGCCAGTACCGGGACAGGGGTCTACGAGCAGTACTTC.

The CDR3, as DNA: TGTGCCACCCCGGCCGAGGGGCCGTGGACTGAAGCTTTCTTT. Its translation is CATPAEGPWTEAFF. The V call is TRBV6-1, the J call TRBJ1-1, with D possibly matching TRBD1 (5 bases). The CDR3 is 14 residues long. Per germline, CDR1 MNHNS and CDR2 SASEGT. With 10 bases removed from V and 5 bases from J, the gap between germline ends came to 20 bases.

This clonotype came up a few times. The chain uses TRBV7-3 and TRBJ2-2; 13 bases fit TRBD2. The V gene's germline CDR1 is SGHTA and CDR2 FQGTGA. V trimming: 4 bases; J trimming: 3 bases; junction bases outside the gene matches: 14. This CDR3 comprises 20 residues. This chain's CDR3 is CASSYLPLAGGPGDTGELFF. The CDR3 DNA reads TGTGCCAGCAGCTACCTCCCACTAGCGGGGGGGCCGGGTGACACCGGGGAGCTGTTTTTT.

This chain connects TRBV5-6 to TRBJ1-2; D uncertain. V lost 4 bases and J 8 bases, leaving 18 bases between the germline ends. CDR1 SGHDT and CDR2 YYEEEE come from the germline V gene. The CDR3 consists of 14 residues. This chain's CDR3 is CASSRGYRVEGYTF. The CDR3 DNA is TGTGCCAGCAGCCGCGGTTATCGGGTGGAGGGCTACACCTTC.

The chain carries TRBV9 and TRBJ2-5, with a weak D call TRBD2 (7 bases). The CDR3 is made up of 15 amino acids. The germline gives CDR1 SGDLS, CDR2 YYNGEE. The germline V and J ends were trimmed by 2 bases and 2 bases, with 13 bases remaining between them. The CDR3 reads CASSVRGAVQETQYF. The CDR3 bases are TGTGCCAGCAGCGTCCGGGGGGCAGTGCAAGAGACCCAGTACTTC. Variable domain in full (rest from reference TRBV9 and TRBJ2-5): DSGVTQTPKHLITATGQRVTLRCSPRSGDLSVYWYQQSLDQGLQFLIQYYNGEERAKGNILERFSAQQFPDLHSELNLSSLELGDSALYFCASSVRGAVQETQYFGPGTRLLVL.

The chain has TRBV13 and TRBJ1-1; a weak D match, TRBD1 (6 bases). V lost 2 bases, J lost 5 bases, and 15 bases lay in between. Germline V gives CDR1 PRHDT, CDR2 FYEKMQ (reference sequence). This CDR3 is built from 15 residues. DNA of the CDR3: TGTGCCAGCAGCTTATCTGCCAGGGGTCGAACTGAAGCTTTCTTT. This translates into CASSLSARGRTEAFF.

The V and J genes are TRBV27 and TRBJ1-2, with D possibly being TRBD1 (5 bases). CDR3 length: 15 amino acids. Germline V gene sequence: CDR1 MNHEY, CDR2 SMNVEV (reference sequence). V was clipped by 4 bases and J by 4 bases, with 16 bases between them. CDR3 coding DNA: TGTGCCAGCAGTTCTCCTCAGGGCGGCGGCTATGGCTACACCTTC. This translates into CASSSPQGGGYGYTF.

This clonotype has a count of ten or more. The chain employs TRBV7-9 and TRBJ2-1; TRBD2 might be the D (6 bases). The germline V gene encodes CDR1 SEHNR and CDR2 FQNEAQ (reference sequence). Trimming took off 1 base at V and 7 bases at J, with 17 bases between the two ends. The CDR3 extends over 16 amino acids. This CDR3 reads CASSLENNFRGNEQFF. CDR3 DNA sequence: TGTGCCAGCAGCTTAGAAAATAACTTTCGGGGGAATGAGCAGTTCTTC.

V is TRBV27 and J is TRBJ2-1; D is uncertain. CDR1 and CDR2 from the germline V gene are MNHEY and SMNVEV (reference sequence). V was pared by 5 bases and J by 5 bases, with 10 bases between. CDR3 length: 13 amino acids. CDR3 amino acids: CASSPDRNNEQFF. CDR3 sequence (DNA): TGTGCCAGCAGTCCTGACCGAAACAATGAGCAGTTCTTC.

This clonotype was detected ten times or more. The rearrangement links TRBV27 to TRBJ2-1; TRBD2 might be the D (5 bases). Germline V gives CDR1 MNHEY, CDR2 SMNVEV (reference sequence). Between the trimmed V and J ends, which lost 6 bases and 9 bases, there was a span of 9 bases. The CDR3 has 11 amino acids. The CDR3: CASSLLGEQFF. CDR3 nucleotides: TGTGCCAGCAGCTTACTAGGTGAGCAGTTCTTC.

V is TRBV28 and J is TRBJ1-2; D ambiguous. V was pared by 6 bases and J by 12 bases, with 14 bases between. The germline CDR1 and CDR2 sequences are MDHEN and SYDVKM. The CDR3 totals 11 residues. The chain's CDR3 is CASRAIESDTF. The CDR3 DNA is TGTGCCAGCAGAGCTATCGAGTCAGACACCTTC.

This clonotype was detected only a few times. The rearrangement uses TRBV7-3 and TRBJ2-2, with 10 bases identical to TRBD1. Trimming at V came to 2 bases and at J to 4 bases, leaving 4 bases not matched to a gene. Germline V gives CDR1 SGHTA, CDR2 FQGTGA. This CDR3 is built from 16 residues. The CDR3 loop is CASSLFGQGGTGELFF. In DNA form, the CDR3 reads TGTGCCAGCAGCTTATTCGGACAGGGGGGCACCGGGGAGCTGTTTTTT.

This clonotype was picked up a small number of times. V is TRBV7-6 and J is TRBJ2-3, with 13 bases lining up with TRBD2. V was clipped by 7 bases and J by 3 bases; unmatched bases: 4. The CDR3 is made up of 15 amino acids. CDR1 is SGHVS, CDR2 FNYEAQ, per germline. The CDR3 coding sequence is TGTGCCAGCACGAAGGGACTAGCGGGGACAGATACGCAGTATTTT. Amino acids: CASTKGLAGTDTQYF.

In its sample, this clonotype was seen many times. The rearrangement joins TRBV7-6 to TRBJ1-4; D might be TRBD1 (5 bases). Deletions cut 0 bases from V and 8 bases from J, with 13 bases between. CDR3 length: 15 residues. The germline V gene has CDR1 SGHVS and CDR2 FNYEAQ. CDR3 nucleotide sequence: TGTGCCAGCAGCTTAGCCCCAGAGGCAGGGGAAAAACTGTTTTTT. Protein: CASSLAPEAGEKLFF.